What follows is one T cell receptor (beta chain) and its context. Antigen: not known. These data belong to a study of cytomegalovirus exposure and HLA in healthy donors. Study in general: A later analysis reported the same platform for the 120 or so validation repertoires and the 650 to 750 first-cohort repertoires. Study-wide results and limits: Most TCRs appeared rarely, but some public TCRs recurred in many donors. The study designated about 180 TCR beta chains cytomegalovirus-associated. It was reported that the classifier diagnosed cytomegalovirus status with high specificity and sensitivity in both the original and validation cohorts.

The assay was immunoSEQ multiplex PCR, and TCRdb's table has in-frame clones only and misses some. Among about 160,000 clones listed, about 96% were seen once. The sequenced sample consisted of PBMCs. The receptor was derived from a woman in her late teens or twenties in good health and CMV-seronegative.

The CDR3 reads CASSLAGTVIYNEQFF. In nucleotides, the CDR3 is TGCGCCAGCAGCTTGGCGGGGACAGTGATCTACAATGAGCAGTTCTTC. V is TRBV5-1 and J is TRBJ2-1, with 7 bases lining up with TRBD1. Germline V lookup: CDR1 SGHRS, CDR2 YFSETQ. V lost 0 bases to trimming and J lost 3 bases; unmatched junction nucleotides: 6. The CDR3 consists of 16 residues.